The 3 T cell receptor beta chains below all came from one sample that was sequenced in a study of T cell clusters in autoimmune cytopenias. Approximately 36,000 genome equivalents of blood DNA were amplified for TRB. One tube held mixed TRB-A and TRB-B primer pools for touch-down PCR. TCRdb reprocessed the multiplex PCR reads, keeping one entry per CDR3 protein, no DNA. Recorded for this sample: 5,000 to 6,500 distinct CDR3 sequences. The sample was also reused in another study, on T cell repertoires in aging, cancer and after chemotherapy.

The source material was peripheral blood. The source is a human donor in good health.

Judged by frequency, this clonotype is medium-sized. The chain employs TRBV27 and TRBJ2-3; TCRdb designates TRBD2, a call that cannot be tested without DNA. This CDR3 is built from 13 residues. Germline V gives CDR1 MNHEY, CDR2 SMNVEV (reference sequence). The CDR3 loop is CATSWAFTDTQYF.

This clonotype is called medium-sized based on its frequency. The chain is built from TRBV7-6 and TRBJ2-2; without DNA, the TCRdb call of TRBD2 cannot be checked. The CDR3 sequence is 16 residues long. Germline CDR1 is SGHVS and CDR2 is FNYEAQ. The CDR3 region is CASSVGLAGATGELFF.

The rearrangement links TRBV10-3 to TRBJ1-1. Germline V gene lookup returns CDR1 ENHRY and CDR2 SYGVKD. This CDR3 region has 12 residues. This chain's CDR3 is CAISERPTEAFF.